A single sample gave rise to the 11 T cell receptor beta chains below, sequenced in a study of cytomegalovirus exposure and HLA in healthy donors (dated by TCRdb to about 2017). The protocol used for the library was the immunoSEQ multiplex PCR assay. For the multiplex PCR, a mixture combining 60 forward primers for TCR Vbeta segments and 13 reverse primers for TCR Jbeta segments was used. TCRdb stores this immuneACCESS table with in-frame sequences only. Part of the clones is absent; in the studies checked, under half of the shortfall reflects unresolved V genes, and no reason is known for the rest. This sample gives around 130,000 clones in total; around 83% of them show up just once. The ten largest clones capture about 7% of the sample. What was sequenced was PBMCs. Receptor source: a woman in her 30s in good health and CMV-seropositive.

The chain uses TRBV9 and TRBJ2-2, with TRBD2 matching over 8 bases. Germline values: CDR1 SGDLS, CDR2 YYNGEE. After removal of 0 bases from V and 5 bases from J, the junction contained 12 bases not matched to a gene. This CDR3 region has 18 residues. CDR3 bases: TGTGCCAGCAGCGTAGGCCTGGGGCTAGCGGGCTCAACCGGGGAGCTGTTTTTT. This codes for CASSVGLGLAGSTGELFF.

The chain joins TRBV7-2 to TRBJ2-1, with 7 bases fitting TRBD2. The germline CDR1 and CDR2 sequences are SGHTA and FQGNSA. J gave up 7 bases and V 3 bases, and 6 bases lay outside the gene matches. The CDR3 is made up of 14 amino acids. CDR3 sequence (DNA): TGTGCCAGCAGCTTCCGTTTCGGGAGGAATGAGCAGTTCTTC. Its translation is CASSFRFGRNEQFF.

The table lists this clone with a count of one. J is TRBJ1-2 and V is TRBV30; D uncertain. V lost 0 bases and J 7 bases, leaving 9 bases between the germline ends. Germline CDR1 reads GTSNPN; CDR2 reads SVGIG (reference sequence). The CDR3 loop spans 12 amino acids. As DNA, the CDR3 is TGTGCCTGGAGTGTAGTTGGGCCTGGCTACACCTTC. Protein sequence: CAWSVVGPGYTF.

This clone has only one observation. The gene calls are TRBV28 and TRBJ1-5; the D gene is possibly TRBD1 (6 bases). The CDR3 spans 11 residues. Per the germline V gene, CDR1 is MDHEN and CDR2 is SYDVKM. In DNA, the CDR3 is TGTTCAACAGGGAGCAATCAGCCCCAGCATTTT. Its translation: CSTGSNQPQHF.

The chain is built from TRBV30 and TRBJ2-3; possibly TRBD1 for D (7 bases). The germline CDR1 and CDR2 sequences are GTSNPN and SVGIG (reference sequence). The length of the CDR3 is 13 residues. V was cut by 2 bases and J by 6 bases, with 12 bases left in between. CDR3 residues: CAWSTTGTDTQYF. CDR3 coding DNA: TGTGCCTGGAGTACGACAGGGACTGATACGCAGTATTTT.

J is TRBJ2-1 and V is TRBV10-3, with D tentatively TRBD1 (5 bases). The CDR3 covers 11 residues. The V and J ends lost 4 bases and 9 bases respectively, with 7 bases between them. Germline CDR1 ENHRY, CDR2 SYGVKD. For the CDR3, the DNA is TGTGCCATCAGTGGGGGCCCTGAGCAGTTCTTC. Translating it yields CAISGGPEQFF.

The J gene is TRBJ2-2, the V gene TRBV6-5, with 7 nucleotides matching TRBD2. J was trimmed by 5 bases and V by 2 bases; bases with no gene match: 8. The V gene's germline CDR1 is MNHEY and CDR2 SVGAGI. The CDR3 covers 16 residues. The CDR3 reads CASSYKSGVPTGELFF. The DNA of the CDR3 is TGTGCCAGCAGTTACAAGAGCGGGGTACCAACCGGGGAGCTGTTTTTT.

The CDR3 region is CASSLQGGNEKLFF. CDR3 DNA sequence: TGTGCCAGCTCACTCCAGGGGGGCAATGAAAAACTGTTTTTT. This rearrangement joins TRBV18 to TRBJ1-4, with 7 bases identical to TRBD1. V trimming: 4 bases; J trimming: 5 bases; junction bases outside the gene matches: 4. Germline CDR1 KGHSH, CDR2 LQKENI. The CDR3 consists of 14 residues. Full variable domain (outside the CDR3, taken from reference TRBV18 and TRBJ1-4): NAGVMQNPRHLVRRRGQEARLRCSPMKGHSHVYWYRQLPEEGLKFMVYLQKENIIDESGMPKERFSAEFPKEGPSILRIQQVVRGDSAAYFCASSLQGGNEKLFFGSGTQLSVL.

The gene calls are TRBV21-1 and TRBJ2-6; the DNA was not used to check the table's D call, TRBD1. TRBV21-1 is annotated as a pseudogene. The CDR3 loop spans 19 amino acids. CDR3 loop: CASSKARSRGGSGANVLTF. CDR3 in DNA: TGTGCCAGCAGCAAAGCCCGGTCCAGGGGTGGCTCTGGGGCCAACGTCCTGACTTTC.

In its sample, this clone was seen once. The V call is TRBV4-2, the J call TRBJ1-5, with D hard to call. The length of the CDR3 is 15 residues. V shed 3 bases and J shed 2 bases, with 11 bases lying between them. Germline V gene data show CDR1 as LGHNA and CDR2 as YNFKEQ. The CDR3 nucleotides read TGTGCCAGCAGCCAGGTCCCACACGGCAATCAGCCCCAGCATTTT. It encodes CASSQVPHGNQPQHF.

The chain employs TRBV7-9 and TRBJ1-4; TRBD1 matches 10 bases. Germline values: CDR1 SEHNR, CDR2 FQNEAQ (reference sequence). J lost 8 bases, V lost 3 bases, and 3 bases had no gene match. This CDR3 is built from 14 residues. The CDR3 DNA is TGTGCCAGCAGCTTGGACAGGGGGGGAGAAAAACTGTTTTTT. As protein: CASSLDRGGEKLFF.